A selection of T cell receptor beta chains follows, all from one sample in a study of T cells in Graves' hyperthyroidism and ophthalmopathy. Using its own MiXCR run on the multiplex PCR reads, TCRdb lists one record per CDR3 protein. The sample lists approximately 510,000 distinct CDR3 sequences, 20% to 25% seen once, with around a quarter in the top ten. Sequenced: blood. The receptors originated from a man younger than 30 with Graves' hyperthyroidism. Each CDR3 is given with its conserved first and last residue. Each record gives: J gene, V gene, clone size, D gene, CDR3 protein, CDR3 DNA. The D gene is left open where the match is weak. Some rows have no size entry. The others give once, few or many, or a class for an expanded clone.

>TRBJ1-5|TRBV25-1|many|TRBD1
CASSESGTGRNQPQHF
TGTGCCAGCAGTGAATCAGGGACAGGGCGAAATCAGCCCCAGCATTTT
>TRBJ2-7|TRBV13|many|NA
CASSFRWGSHEQYF
TGTGCCAGCAGCTTTAGGTGGGGGTCCCACGAGCAGTACTTC
>TRBJ1-2|TRBV24-1|many|TRBD1
CATSDPGTGGYGYTF
TGTGCCACCAGTGATCCCGGGACAGGGGGTTATGGCTACACCTTC
>TRBJ1-3|TRBV5-6|many|NA
CASSQQGYTIYF
TGTGCCAGCAGCCAACAGGGTTACACCATATATTTT
>TRBJ1-2|TRBV28|NA|NA
CASSLGGGLNYGYTF
TGTGCCAGCAGTTTAGGTGGGGGACTTAACTATGGCTACACCTTC
>TRBJ2-2|TRBV6-2/TRBV6-3|many|TRBD1
CASSRQGVATGELFF
TGTGCCAGCAGTAGACAGGGGGTTGCCACCGGGGAGCTGTTTTTT
>TRBJ2-2|TRBV11-2|many|NA
CASTGSRSTGELFF
TGTGCCAGCACGGGGTCCCGTAGCACCGGGGAGCTGTTTTTT
>TRBJ1-1|TRBV9|many|NA
CASSVGPLNTEAFF
TGTGCCAGCAGCGTAGGACCGCTGAACACTGAAGCTTTCTTT
>TRBJ1-5|TRBV30|NA|NA
CAWTGQPNQPQHF
TGTGCCTGGACCGGACAGCCCAATCAGCCCCAGCATTTT
>TRBJ1-1|TRBV6-2/TRBV6-3|many|NA
CASSSLMAGTNTEAFF
TGTGCCAGCAGCTCCCTTATGGCAGGGACGAACACTGAAGCTTTCTTT
>TRBJ2-7|TRBV7-9|NA|NA
CASNQVGYGQYF
TGTGCCAGCAACCAGGTAGGGTACGGGCAGTACTTC
>TRBJ2-7|TRBV4-1|many|TRBD2
CASSQLGLAAYEQYF
TGCGCCAGCAGCCAGTTGGGACTAGCGGCCTACGAGCAGTACTTC
>TRBJ2-7|TRBV12-3/TRBV12-4|few|TRBD2
CASSLGTSGFYEQYF
TGTGCCAGCAGTCTTGGGACTAGCGGGTTCTACGAGCAGTACTTC
>TRBJ1-1|TRBV6-1|NA|NA
CASSPQGLENTEAFF
TGTGCCAGCAGTCCACAGGGTTTGGAGAACACTGAAGCTTTCTTT
>TRBJ2-7|TRBV5-4|many|NA
CAGSRGGGLGYEQYF
TGTGCCGGCAGCCGGGGAGGGGGGCTAGGCTACGAGCAGTACTTC
>TRBJ1-5|TRBV28|many|TRBD1
CASSLSDRSGQPQHF
TGTGCCAGCAGTTTATCGGACAGGTCAGGGCAGCCCCAGCATTTT
>TRBJ2-7|TRBV6-1|NA|NA
CASRLGGFYEQYF
TGTGCCAGCAGGCTAGGGGGGTTCTACGAGCAGTACTTC
>TRBJ2-7|TRBV29-1|NA|NA
CSVDTGFYEQYF
TGCAGCGTGGACACAGGTTTCTACGAGCAGTACTTC
>TRBJ1-3|TRBV9|many|NA
CASSSDSGNTIYF
TGTGCCAGCAGTTCGGACAGCGGAAACACCATATATTTT
>TRBJ1-5|TRBV12-3/TRBV12-4|few|NA
CASSRGAGDQPQHF
TGTGCCAGCAGTAGGGGGGCTGGAGATCAGCCCCAGCATTTT
>TRBJ1-1|TRBV5-5|many|NA
CASSLQTNTEAFF
TGTGCCAGCAGCTTACAGACGAACACTGAAGCTTTCTTT
>TRBJ2-2|TRBV2|many|NA
CASSTGESWNTGELFF
TGTGCCAGCAGTACCGGGGAGTCTTGGAACACCGGGGAGCTGTTTTTT
>TRBJ1-2|TRBV5-1|many|NA
CASSLVGEGYTF
TGCGCCAGCAGCTTGGTCGGGGAAGGCTACACCTTC
>TRBJ1-5|TRBV27|many|NA
CASSYYSNQPQHF
TGTGCCAGCAGTTACTATAGCAATCAGCCCCAGCATTTT
>TRBJ1-1|TRBV20-1|many|NA
CSAIGRLNTEAFF
TGCAGTGCTATAGGACGGTTGAACACTGAAGCTTTCTTT
>TRBJ2-7|TRBV28|NA|TRBD2
CASRLAGTSGQYF
TGTGCCAGCAGGCTAGCGGGGACGTCCGGACAGTACTTC
>TRBJ2-7|TRBV6-5|many|NA
CASSYLASLRNYEQYF
TGTGCCAGCAGTTATCTGGCTTCTTTGCGCAACTACGAGCAGTACTTC